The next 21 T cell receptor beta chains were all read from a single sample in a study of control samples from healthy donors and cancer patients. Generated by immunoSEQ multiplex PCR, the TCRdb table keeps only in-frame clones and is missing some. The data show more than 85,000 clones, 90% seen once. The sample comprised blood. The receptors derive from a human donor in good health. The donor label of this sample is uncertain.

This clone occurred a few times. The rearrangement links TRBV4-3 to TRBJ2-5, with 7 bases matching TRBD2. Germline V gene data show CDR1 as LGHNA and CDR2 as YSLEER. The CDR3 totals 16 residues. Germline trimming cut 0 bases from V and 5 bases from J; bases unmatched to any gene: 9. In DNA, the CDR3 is TGCGCCAGCAGCCAAGATTACGGCGGGAGTGCCGAGACCCAGTACTTC. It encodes CASSQDYGGSAETQYF.

CDR3 coding DNA: TGTGCCAGCAGCGCACTTCAGGGGCTGAACACTGAAGCTTTCTTT. This encodes CASSALQGLNTEAFF. This chain joins TRBV7-9 and TRBJ1-1; tentatively, D is TRBD1 (6 bases). The CDR3 totals 15 residues. The germline V gene has CDR1 SEHNR and CDR2 FQNEAQ (reference sequence). Trimming took off 5 bases at V and 0 bases at J, with 13 bases between the two ends.

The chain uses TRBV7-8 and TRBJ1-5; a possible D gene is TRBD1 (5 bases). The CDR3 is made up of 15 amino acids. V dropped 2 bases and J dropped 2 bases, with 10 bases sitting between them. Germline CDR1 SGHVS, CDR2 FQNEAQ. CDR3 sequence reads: CASSLSRDRNQPQHF. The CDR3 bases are TGTGCCAGCAGCTTATCCAGGGACCGCAATCAGCCCCAGCATTTT.

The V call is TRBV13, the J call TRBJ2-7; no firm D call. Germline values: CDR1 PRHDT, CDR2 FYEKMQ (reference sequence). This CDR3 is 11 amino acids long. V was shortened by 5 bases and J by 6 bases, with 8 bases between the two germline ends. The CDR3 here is CASSRQGEQYF. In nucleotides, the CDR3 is TGTGCCAGCAGCCGTCAAGGCGAGCAGTACTTC. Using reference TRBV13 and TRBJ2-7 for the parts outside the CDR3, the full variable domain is AAGVIQSPRHLIKEKRETATLKCYPIPRHDTVYWYQQGPGQDPQFLISFYEKMQSDKGSIPDRFSAQQFSDYHSELNMSSLELGDSALYFCASSRQGEQYFGPGTRLTVT.

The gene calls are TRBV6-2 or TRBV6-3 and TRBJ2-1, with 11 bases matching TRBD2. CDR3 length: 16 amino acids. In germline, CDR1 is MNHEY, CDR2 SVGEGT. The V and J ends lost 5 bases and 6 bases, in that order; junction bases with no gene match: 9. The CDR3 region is CASSPLAGGPVNEQFF. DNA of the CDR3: TGTGCCAGCAGTCCATTAGCGGGGGGGCCTGTCAATGAGCAGTTCTTC.

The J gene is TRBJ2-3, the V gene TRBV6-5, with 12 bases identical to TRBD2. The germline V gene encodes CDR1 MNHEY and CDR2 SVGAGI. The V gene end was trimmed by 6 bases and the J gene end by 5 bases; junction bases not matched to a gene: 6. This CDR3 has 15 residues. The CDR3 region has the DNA TGTGCCAGCAGCGCTAGCGGGGGGGCCCTAGATACGCAGTATTTT. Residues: CASSASGGALDTQYF.

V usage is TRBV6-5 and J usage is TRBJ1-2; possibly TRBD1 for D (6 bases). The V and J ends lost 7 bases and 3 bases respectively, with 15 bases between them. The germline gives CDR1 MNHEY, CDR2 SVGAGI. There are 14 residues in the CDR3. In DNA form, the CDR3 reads TGTGCCAGCACCGAAAAGGGGGGGGACTATGGCTACACCTTC. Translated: CASTEKGGDYGYTF.

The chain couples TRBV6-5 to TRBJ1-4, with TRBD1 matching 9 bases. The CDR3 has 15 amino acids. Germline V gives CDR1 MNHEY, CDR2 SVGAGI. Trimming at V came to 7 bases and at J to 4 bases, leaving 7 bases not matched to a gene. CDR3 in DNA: TGTGCCAGCACCATACAGGGGGCGATTAATGAAAAACTGTTTTTT. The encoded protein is CASTIQGAINEKLFF.

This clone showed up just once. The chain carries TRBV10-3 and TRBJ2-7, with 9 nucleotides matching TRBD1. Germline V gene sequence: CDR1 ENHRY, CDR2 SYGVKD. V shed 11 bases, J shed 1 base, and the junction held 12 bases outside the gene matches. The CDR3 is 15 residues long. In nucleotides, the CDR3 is TGTGCCTCTTCAAACTCCGGGACAGGGTCCTACGAGCAGTACTTC. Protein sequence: CASSNSGTGSYEQYF.

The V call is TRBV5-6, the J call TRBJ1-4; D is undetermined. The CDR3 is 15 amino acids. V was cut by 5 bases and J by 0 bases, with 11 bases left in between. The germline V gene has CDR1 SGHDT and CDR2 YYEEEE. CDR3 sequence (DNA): TGTGCCAGCAGTACCTGGGTATCAACTAATGAAAAACTGTTTTTT. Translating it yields CASSTWVSTNEKLFF.

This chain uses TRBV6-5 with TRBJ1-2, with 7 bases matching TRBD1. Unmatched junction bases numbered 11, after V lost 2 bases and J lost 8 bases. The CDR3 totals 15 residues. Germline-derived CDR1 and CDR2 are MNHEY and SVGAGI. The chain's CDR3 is CASSYTLQGRVGYTF. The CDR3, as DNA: TGTGCCAGCAGTTACACGTTACAGGGGCGCGTCGGCTACACCTTC.

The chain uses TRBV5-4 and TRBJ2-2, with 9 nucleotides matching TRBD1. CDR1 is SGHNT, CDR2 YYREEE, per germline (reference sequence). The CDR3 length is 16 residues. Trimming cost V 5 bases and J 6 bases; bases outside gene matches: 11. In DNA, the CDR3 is TGTGCCAGCAGTACAACAGGGGGCGCCTCGGCCGGGGAGCTGTTTTTT. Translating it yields CASSTTGGASAGELFF.

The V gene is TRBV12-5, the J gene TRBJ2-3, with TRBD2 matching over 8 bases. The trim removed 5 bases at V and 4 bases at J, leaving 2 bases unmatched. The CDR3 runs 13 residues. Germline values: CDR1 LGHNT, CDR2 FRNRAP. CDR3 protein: CASGGLAADTQYF. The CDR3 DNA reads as TGTGCTAGTGGTGGACTAGCTGCAGATACGCAGTATTTT.

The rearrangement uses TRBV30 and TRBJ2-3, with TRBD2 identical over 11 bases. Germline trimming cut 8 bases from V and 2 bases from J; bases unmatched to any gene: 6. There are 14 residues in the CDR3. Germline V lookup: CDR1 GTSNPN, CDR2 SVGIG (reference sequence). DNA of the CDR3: TGTGCCCACCTGACTAGCGGGGCCACAGATACGCAGTATTTT. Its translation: CAHLTSGATDTQYF.

CDR3 in amino acids: CASSLGARGNTEAFF. In nucleotides, the CDR3 is TGTGCCAGCAGTTTAGGGGCAAGGGGGAACACTGAAGCTTTCTTT. This chain links TRBV28 with TRBJ1-1; D is perhaps TRBD1 (5 bases). Looked up from germline, CDR1 is MDHEN and CDR2 is SYDVKM. This CDR3 has 15 residues. V lost 2 bases and J lost 1, with 11 bases in between.

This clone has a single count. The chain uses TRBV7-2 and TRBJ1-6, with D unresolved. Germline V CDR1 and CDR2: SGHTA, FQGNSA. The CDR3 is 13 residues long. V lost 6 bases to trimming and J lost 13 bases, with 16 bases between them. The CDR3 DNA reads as TGTGCCAGCAGACCCTTGCCCATCGATCCCCTCCACTTT. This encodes CASRPLPIDPLHF.

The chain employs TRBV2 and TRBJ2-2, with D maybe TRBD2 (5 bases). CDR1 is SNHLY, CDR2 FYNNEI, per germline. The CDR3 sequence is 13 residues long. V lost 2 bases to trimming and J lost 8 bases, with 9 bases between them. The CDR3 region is CASSERGLGELFF. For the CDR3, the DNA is TGTGCCAGCAGTGAACGAGGGTTAGGGGAGCTGTTTTTT.

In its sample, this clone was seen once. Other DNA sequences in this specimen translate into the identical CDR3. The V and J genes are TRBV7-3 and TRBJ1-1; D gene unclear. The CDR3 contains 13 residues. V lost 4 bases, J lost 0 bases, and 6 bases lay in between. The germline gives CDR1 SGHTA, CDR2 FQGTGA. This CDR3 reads CASSSQMNTEAFF. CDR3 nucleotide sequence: TGTGCCAGCAGCTCCCAAATGAACACTGAAGCTTTCTTT.

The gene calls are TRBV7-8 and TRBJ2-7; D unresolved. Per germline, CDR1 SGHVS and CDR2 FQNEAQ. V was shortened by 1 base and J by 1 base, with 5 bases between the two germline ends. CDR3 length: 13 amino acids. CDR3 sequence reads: CASSLGKSYEQYV. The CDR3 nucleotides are TGTGCCAGCAGCTTAGGCAAATCCTACGAGCAGTACGTC.

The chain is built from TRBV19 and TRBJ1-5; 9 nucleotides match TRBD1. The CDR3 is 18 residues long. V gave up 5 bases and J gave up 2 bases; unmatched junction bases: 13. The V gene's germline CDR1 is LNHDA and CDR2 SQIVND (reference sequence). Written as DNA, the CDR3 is TGTGCCAGTAGTGTTACTACAGGGGGCGAGTCTGGCAATCAGCCCCAGCATTTT. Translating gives CASSVTTGGESGNQPQHF.

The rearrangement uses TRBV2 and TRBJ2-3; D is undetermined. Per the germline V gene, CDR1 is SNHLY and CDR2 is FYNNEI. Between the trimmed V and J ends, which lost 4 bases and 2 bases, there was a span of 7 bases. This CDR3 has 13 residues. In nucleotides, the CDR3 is TGTGCCAGCAGTGGCTGGAACACAGATACGCAGTATTTT. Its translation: CASSGWNTDTQYF. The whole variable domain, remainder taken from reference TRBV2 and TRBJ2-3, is EPEVTQTPSHQVTQMGQEVILRCVPISNHLYFYWYRQILGQKVEFLVSFYNNEISEKSEIFDDQFSVERPDGSNFTLKIRSTKLEDSAMYFCASSGWNTDTQYFGPGTRLTVL.